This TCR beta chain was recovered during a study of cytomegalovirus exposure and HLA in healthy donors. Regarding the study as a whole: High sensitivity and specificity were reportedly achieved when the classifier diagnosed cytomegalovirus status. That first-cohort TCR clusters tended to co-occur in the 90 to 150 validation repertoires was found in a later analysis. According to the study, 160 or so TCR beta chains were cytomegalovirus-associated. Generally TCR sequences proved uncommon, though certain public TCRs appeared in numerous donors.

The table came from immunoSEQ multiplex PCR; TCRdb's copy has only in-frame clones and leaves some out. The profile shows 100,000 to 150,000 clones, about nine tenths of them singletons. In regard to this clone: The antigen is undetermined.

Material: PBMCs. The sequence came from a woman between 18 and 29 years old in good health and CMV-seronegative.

CDR3 in amino acids: CASRRQAGGEKLFF. CDR3 DNA sequence: TGTGCCAGCCGCCGACAGGCCGGGGGGGAAAAACTGTTTTTT. This chain connects TRBV7-9 to TRBJ1-4; maybe TRBD1 (6 bases). Germline CDR1 and CDR2: SEHNR and FQNEAQ (reference sequence). CDR3 length: 14 residues. V lost 8 bases to trimming and J lost 8 bases, with 18 bases between them.